The clone carrying this TCR beta chain was seen repeatedly, ten times or more. No antigen is known for it. The sample comes from a study of T cell repertoires in cytomegalovirus infection. Study-wide context: Indications came from public TCR beta signatures; they pointed to CMV infection and to a matching HLA type.

Notes on the study in general: Summed frequency of shared TCR beta families picked out CMV carriers who also had the relevant HLA. In two of eight donors, the top clonotype was HLA-C-restricted CMV-specific.

V lost 1 base and J lost 4; bases outside the gene matches: 4. Germline V gene lookup returns CDR1 MNHEY and CDR2 SMNVEV (reference sequence). The CDR3 length is 15 residues. TCRdb re-called the reads through MiXCR, storing one row per CDR3 protein. Among around 440,000 distinct CDR3 sequences listed, 11% were seen once. This TCR was sampled from a human donor in good health (CMV status not recorded). Some clones in this sample may be carry-over from other donors' samples. The rearrangement joins TRBV27 to TRBJ1-2, with 9 nucleotides matching TRBD1. Sequenced sample: PBMCs. CDR3 sequence reads: CASSLYGQGIYGYTF. The CDR3 region has the DNA TGTGCCAGCAGTTTATATGGACAGGGGATCTATGGCTACACCTTC.